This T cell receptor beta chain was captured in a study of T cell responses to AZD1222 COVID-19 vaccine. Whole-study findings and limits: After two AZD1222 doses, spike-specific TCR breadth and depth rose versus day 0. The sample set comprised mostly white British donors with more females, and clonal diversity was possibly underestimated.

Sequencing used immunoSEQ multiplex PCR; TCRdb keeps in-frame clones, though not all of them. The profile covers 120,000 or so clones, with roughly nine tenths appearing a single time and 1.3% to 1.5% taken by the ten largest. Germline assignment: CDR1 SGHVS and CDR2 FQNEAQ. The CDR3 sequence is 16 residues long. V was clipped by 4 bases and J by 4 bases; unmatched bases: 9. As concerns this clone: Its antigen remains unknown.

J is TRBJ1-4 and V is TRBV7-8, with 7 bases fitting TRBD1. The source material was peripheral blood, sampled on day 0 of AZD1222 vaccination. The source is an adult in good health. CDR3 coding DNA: TGTGCCAGCAGCTCAAGACAGGGCGCCTATAATGAAAAACTGTTTTTT. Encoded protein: CASSSRQGAYNEKLFF.